Listed here are 9 T cell receptor beta chains from one sample, sequenced in a study of neurological immune-mediated disorders. TCRdb reprocessed the 5' RACE reads via MiXCR and lists one record per CDR3 protein. Counted here are fewer than 35,000 distinct CDR3 sequences, 13% occurring once; the ten biggest clones make up approximately 2.2%. Time point specified: longitudinal time-point 2. Sequences were obtained from PBMCs. These receptors came from a woman between 40 and 50 years old in good health.

This clonotype was found many times. The rearrangement joins TRBV10-3 to TRBJ2-7; D is possibly TRBD2 (5 bases). Germline V gene data show CDR1 as ENHRY and CDR2 as SYGVKD. The V gene lost 7 bases and the J gene lost 2 bases, with 18 bases spanning the gap. The CDR3 loop spans 15 amino acids. Written as DNA, the CDR3 is TGTGCCATCACCAAGGACTTTCCAGATCCCTACGAGCAGTACTTC. Translated, it gives CAITKDFPDPYEQYF.

With regard to this clonotype: Possible read error: a much larger clone is one base away. J is TRBJ1-1 and V is TRBV6-5; D gene unclear. The CDR3 loop spans 13 amino acids. Looked up from germline, CDR1 is MNHEY and CDR2 is SVGAGI. V lost 2 bases and J lost 3, with 7 bases in between. The CDR3 nucleotides are TGTGCCAGCAGTTACAGGGTGGACACTGAAGCTTTCTTT. Protein: CASSYRVDTEAFF.

This clonotype was counted ten times or more. The chain couples TRBV7-2 to TRBJ2-7, with D tentatively TRBD1 or TRBD2 (5 bases each). This CDR3 is 13 amino acids long. Germline V gene data show CDR1 as SGHTA and CDR2 as FQGNSA. The V gene lost 4 bases and the J gene lost 2 bases, with 9 bases spanning the gap. The CDR3 DNA follows: TGTGCCAGCAGCTCGGGACCAACCTACGAGCAGTACTTC. Its translation: CASSSGPTYEQYF.

There are many counts of this clonotype. The rearrangement links TRBV12-3 or TRBV12-4 to TRBJ1-3; maybe TRBD1 (6 bases). V was cut by 5 bases and J by 2 bases, with 13 bases left in between. This CDR3 region has 15 residues. CDR3 in amino acids: CASSGDTQTGNTIYF. CDR3 in DNA: TGTGCCAGCAGTGGGGACACCCAGACTGGAAACACCATATATTTT.

This clonotype appeared many times. The V call is TRBV12-3 or TRBV12-4, the J call TRBJ2-4, with TRBD2 matching over 10 bases. V lost 0 bases, J lost 7 bases, and 18 bases stayed unmatched. This CDR3 contains 20 residues. For the CDR3, the DNA is TGTGCCAGCAGTTTAGCCCTAACCCCGGGGGGCCTAGCGGGAGCGAACATTCAGTACTTC. This translates into CASSLALTPGGLAGANIQYF.

A word on this clonotype: A much larger clone lies one base from this, so it may be a read error. The CDR3 does not close with the conserved phenylalanine or tryptophan, likely indicating a read error. J is TRBJ2-7 and V is TRBV7-2; D uncertain. V shed 6 bases and J shed 5 bases, with 17 bases lying between them. Germline CDR1 is SGHTA and CDR2 is FQGNSA. The CDR3 covers 14 residues. The CDR3 sequence: CASSKMRTIHEQYL. The CDR3 DNA is TGTGCCAGCAGTAAAATGAGGACCATCCACGAGCAGTACCTC.

In its sample, this clonotype was seen many times. The chain has TRBV9 and TRBJ2-5; 8 bases fit TRBD2. Germline CDR1 is SGDLS and CDR2 is YYNGEE. J lost 2 bases, V lost 5 bases, and 5 bases had no gene match. The CDR3 has 14 amino acids. The CDR3 here is CASSGRGGQETQYF. Written as DNA, the CDR3 is TGTGCCAGCAGTGGCCGGGGGGGACAAGAGACCCAGTACTTC.

V and J are TRBV6-5 and TRBJ2-5; unclear D gene. The CDR3 length is 12 residues. CDR1 and CDR2 from the germline V gene are MNHEY and SVGAGI. V was cut by 4 bases and J by 9 bases, with 12 bases left in between. In DNA, the CDR3 is TGTGCCAGCAGTTCGAACCACGCATCCCAGTACTTC. Protein: CASSSNHASQYF.

This clonotype was detected only a few times. The chain employs TRBV7-2 and TRBJ2-2; unclear D gene. Looked up from germline, CDR1 is SGHTA and CDR2 is FQGNSA. The length of the CDR3 is 16 residues. The V gene lost 2 bases and the J gene lost 1 base, with 11 bases spanning the gap. CDR3 sequence (DNA): TGTGCCAGCAGCTTAAAGGCCTGGGGGAACACCGGGGAGCTGTTTTTT. Translated: CASSLKAWGNTGELFF.